This T cell receptor (beta chain) was profiled in a study of beta chain features in type 1 diabetes. Study at large: All of the samples together had over 90 million sorted cells examined. Points from the study as a whole: Fewer junction insertions and more nucleotide deletions appeared in type 1 diabetes patients.

Without exception, sorted populations had purity beyond 95%. This clone was detected only a few times. Its matching antigen is unknown. CDR3 size: 20 residues. In germline, CDR1 is LNHNV, CDR2 YYDKDF (reference sequence). The V and J ends lost 3 bases and 1 base, in that order; junction bases with no gene match: 12. The entirety of the isolated RNA underwent reverse transcription, so expressed TCRB transcripts were sequenced. This table comes from immunoSEQ multiplex PCR, and its TCRdb copy is limited to in-frame clones, with some not included. The data contain about 230,000 clones, over 7.5% of them singletons.

This clonotype was obtained from a woman aged 18-30 years in good health. V and J are TRBV15 and TRBJ2-1; 13 nucleotides align to TRBD2. Sequenced input: naive CD4+ T cells from blood. CDR3 coding DNA: TGTGCCACCAGCAGTAGATATGGACTAGCGGGAGAAGGTTCCTACAATGAGCAGTTCTTC. Its protein is CATSSRYGLAGEGSYNEQFF.